Following are 22 T cell receptor beta chains from one sample sequenced in a study of T cells in Graves' hyperthyroidism and ophthalmopathy. Amplified TCR beta CDR3 regions derived from RNA transcripts. HTBI primers were used for first-round RT-PCR of the TCR CDR3. TCRdb re-derived calls from the multiplex PCR reads in MiXCR, one entry per CDR3 protein. This table has a few hundred thousand distinct CDR3 sequences, approximately 15% appearing once. The sequencing sample was made of blood. The origin of the receptors is a woman under 40 with Graves' hyperthyroidism that later progressed to Graves' ophthalmopathy.

This clonotype was counted at least ten times. The chain couples TRBV12-3 or TRBV12-4 to TRBJ1-2; a possible D gene is TRBD1 (5 bases). CDR3 length: 13 residues. The V gene lost 6 bases and the J gene lost 2 bases, with 10 bases spanning the gap. The CDR3 sequence: CASSRQLNYGYTF. CDR3 DNA sequence: TGTGCCAGCAGCCGACAGCTCAACTATGGCTACACCTTC.

With regard to this clonotype: A much larger clone differs from this one at a single base, so this may be a read error. The V call is TRBV3-1, the J call TRBJ1-5, with 7 bases aligning to TRBD1. The CDR3 length is 17 residues. The V gene's germline CDR1 is LGHDT and CDR2 YNNKEL (reference sequence). DNA of the CDR3: TGTGCCAGCAGCCAAGGGCGGAACATAGGGGGCAATCGGCCCCAGCATTTT. Translated, it gives CASSQGRNIGGNRPQHF.

This clonotype was counted ten times or more. The chain couples TRBV2 to TRBJ1-4, with D possibly TRBD1 on 5 matching bases. The ends were cut back, 6 bases at V and 4 bases at J, with 15 bases in the middle. The germline gives CDR1 SNHLY, CDR2 FYNNEI. This CDR3 region has 15 residues. The CDR3 DNA reads TGTGCCAGCAGAGCGATTGACAGTTTTAATGAAAAACTGTTTTTT. As protein: CASRAIDSFNEKLFF.

The rearrangement links TRBV19 to TRBJ2-1, with 11 bases identical to TRBD2. There are 16 residues in the CDR3. Germline V gene sequence: CDR1 LNHDA, CDR2 SQIVND (reference sequence). The V segment lost 4 bases and the J segment 4 bases; nucleotides outside the gene matches: 6. The CDR3 is CASSRLAGGIYNEQFF. CDR3 nucleotides: TGTGCCAGTAGTAGGCTAGCGGGAGGAATATACAATGAGCAGTTCTTC. Supplemented by reference TRBV19 and TRBJ2-1, the full variable domain reads DGGITQSPKYLFRKEGQNVTLSCEQNLNHDAMYWYRQDPGQGLRLIYYSQIVNDFQKGDIAEGYSVSREKKESFPLTVTSAQKNPTAFYLCASSRLAGGIYNEQFFGPGTRLTVL.

This clonotype was recorded at least ten times. This chain links TRBV25-1 with TRBJ2-3, with D uncertain. The V end was cut by 4 bases, the J end by 4 bases, with 18 bases between. The germline V gene has CDR1 MGHDK and CDR2 SYGVNS. The CDR3 sequence is 16 residues long. The CDR3 spells CASSVHPSLGSDTQYF. CDR3 DNA sequence: TGTGCCAGCAGTGTCCACCCCTCCCTAGGTTCAGATACGCAGTATTTT. Variable domain in full (rest from reference TRBV25-1 and TRBJ2-3): EADIYQTPRYLVIGTGKKITLECSQTMGHDKMYWYQQDPGMELHLIHYSYGVNSTEKGDLSSESTVSRIRTEHFPLTLESARPSHTSQYLCASSVHPSLGSDTQYFGPGTRLTVL.

This clonotype was recorded at least ten times. The V gene is TRBV10-3, the J gene TRBJ2-5; D is ambiguous. The CDR3 runs to 12 residues. Per the germline V gene, CDR1 is ENHRY and CDR2 is SYGVKD. V gave up 0 bases and J gave up 5 bases, with 4 bases separating them. The CDR3 DNA sequence: TGTGCCATCAGTGAGTCTTGGGAGACCCAGTACTTC. Its protein product is CAISESWETQYF.

Ten or more counts support this clonotype. The genes are TRBV12-3 or TRBV12-4 and TRBJ1-6, with TRBD1 identical over 7 bases. The V gene end was trimmed by 4 bases and the J gene end by 14 bases; junction bases not matched to a gene: 5. There are 12 residues in the CDR3. The CDR3 DNA is TGTGCCAGCAGTTCGGGAGGACAGGCCCTCCACTTT. Residues: CASSSGGQALHF.

This clonotype was seen at least ten times. The V and J genes are TRBV28 and TRBJ2-2; the match to TRBD2 covers 9 bases. The germline CDR1 and CDR2 sequences are MDHEN and SYDVKM. The ends lost 5 bases at V and 7 bases at J; junction bases unmatched: 14. The CDR3 is made up of 17 amino acids. The CDR3 loop reads CASSVVAGENDSGELFF. The CDR3, as DNA: TGTGCCAGCAGTGTCGTAGCGGGAGAAAATGATAGCGGGGAGCTGTTTTTT.

The gene calls are TRBV30 and TRBJ2-6, with D unclear. CDR3 length: 16 residues. From germline, CDR1 is GTSNPN and CDR2 SVGIG (reference sequence). V was cut by 5 bases and J by 1 base, with 15 bases left in between. CDR3 DNA sequence: TGTGCCTGGCTCCATATGCCTGAGTCTGGGGCCAACGTCCTGACTTTC. It is translated as CAWLHMPESGANVLTF.

CDR3 amino acids: CSVDRTEMNTEAFF. CDR3 coding DNA: TGCAGCGTTGACCGGACGGAGATGAACACTGAAGCTTTCTTT. The chain combines TRBV29-1 with TRBJ1-1; no firm D call. The CDR3 has 14 amino acids. V was clipped by 3 bases and J by 0 bases, with 11 bases between them. Germline CDR1 SQVTM, CDR2 ANQGSEA.

This clonotype appeared a few times. The chain is built from TRBV19 and TRBJ2-1; TRBD2 agrees at 12 bases. The CDR3 loop spans 18 amino acids. With 6 bases clipped from V and 3 bases from J, the junction kept 12 bases outside the gene matches. The germline gives CDR1 LNHDA, CDR2 SQIVND (reference sequence). CDR3 in amino acids: CASSPPSGRAPSYNEQFF. The CDR3 nucleotides are TGTGCCAGTAGCCCTCCTAGCGGGAGGGCCCCAAGCTACAATGAGCAGTTCTTC.

Concerning this clonotype itself: Sequence at one end of the junction differs from germline and may be a read error. The genes are TRBV6-1 and TRBJ1-5; D is unclear. Germline CDR1 MNHNS, CDR2 SASEGT. The CDR3 extends over 14 amino acids. The CDR3 nucleotides read TGTGCCAGCAGTGAGGGGAATGGCAATCAGCCCCGGCATTTT. This translates into CASSEGNGNQPRHF.

This clonotype was seen ten or more times. The chain couples TRBV28 to TRBJ1-1; D ambiguous. The CDR3 is made up of 15 amino acids. V lost 6 bases and J 5 bases, leaving 19 bases between the germline ends. The germline V gene encodes CDR1 MDHEN and CDR2 SYDVKM. In nucleotides, the CDR3 is TGTGCCAGCAGCTCCGGCGGCGGCGCGGGGACTGAAGCTTTCTTT. Translating it yields CASSSGGGAGTEAFF.

V is TRBV5-1 and J is TRBJ2-7, with 8 bases identical to TRBD1. Per germline, CDR1 SGHRS and CDR2 YFSETQ. V was clipped by 3 bases and J by 5 bases; unmatched bases: 10. This CDR3 region has 15 residues. The CDR3 is CASSSRTGSLDEQYF. The CDR3 nucleotides are TGCGCCAGCAGCTCCCGGACAGGGTCGCTCGACGAGCAGTACTTC.

Comment on this clonotype: This could be a read error, since a much larger clone is one nucleotide away. The chain couples TRBV29-1 to TRBJ2-5; D is unresolved. This CDR3 region has 12 residues. From germline, CDR1 is SQVTM and CDR2 ANQGSEA. In DNA form, the CDR3 reads TGCAGCGTTGCACGAAGCCAAGAGACCCGGTACTTC. It translates to CSVARSQETRYF. The entire variable domain, with the rest obtained from reference TRBV29-1 and TRBJ2-5, is as follows: SAVISQKPSRDICQRGTSLTIQCQVDSQVTMMFWYRQQPGQSLTLIATANQGSEATYESGFVIDKFPISRPNLTFSTLTVSNMSPEDSSIYLCSVARSQETRYFGPGTRLLVL.

This rearrangement joins TRBV12-3 or TRBV12-4 to TRBJ2-3, with D maybe TRBD2 (5 bases). Trimming took off 10 bases at V and 0 bases at J, with 17 bases between the two ends. The CDR3 runs 15 residues. This CDR3 reads CATHPEAPSTDTQYF. The CDR3 DNA sequence: TGTGCCACCCACCCGGAGGCCCCAAGCACAGATACGCAGTATTTT.

In this sample, this clonotype turned up many times. CDR3 in DNA: TGTGCCAGTAGTCTTAACCGGGACGGGAAGTATGGCTACACCTTC. Translated, it gives CASSLNRDGKYGYTF. The chain couples TRBV19 to TRBJ1-2, with a tentative D call TRBD1 (5 bases). The CDR3 consists of 15 residues. Germline CDR1 and CDR2: LNHDA and SQIVND (reference sequence). V lost 5 bases and J 5 bases, leaving 18 bases between the germline ends.

There are many counts of this clonotype. V and J are TRBV28 and TRBJ2-7, with TRBD2 matching 15 bases. V was pared by 6 bases and J by 2 bases, with 8 bases of the junction left unmatched. There are 17 residues in the CDR3. The V gene's germline CDR1 is MDHEN and CDR2 SYDVKM. CDR3 residues: CASRLGLAGGGAYEQYF. In nucleotides, the CDR3 is TGTGCCAGCAGGCTCGGACTAGCGGGGGGGGGGGCCTACGAGCAGTACTTC.

The sample holds many counts of this clonotype. The rearrangement joins TRBV11-2 to TRBJ1-4; D is uncertain. The CDR3 runs to 14 residues. Germline V gene data show CDR1 as SGHAT and CDR2 as FQNNGV. The V end was cut by 5 bases, the J end by 3 bases, with 10 bases between. Written as DNA, the CDR3 is TGTGCCAGCAGCCCATCATTGGCTAATGAAAAACTGTTTTTT. It encodes CASSPSLANEKLFF.

In its sample, this clonotype was seen many times. This chain links TRBV11-3 with TRBJ1-4; possibly TRBD1 for D (5 bases). Germline-derived CDR1 and CDR2 are SGHNT and YENEEA. The CDR3 has 12 amino acids. V lost 1 base and J lost 10, with 7 bases in between. The CDR3 sequence: CASSLGGGKLFF. Written as DNA, the CDR3 is TGTGCCAGCAGCTTAGGTGGGGGAAAACTGTTTTTT.

This clonotype was seen only a few times. The genes are TRBV28 and TRBJ2-5, with a tentative D call TRBD2 (5 bases). The V gene lost 3 bases and the J gene lost 5 bases, with 10 bases spanning the gap. This CDR3 is built from 13 residues. The germline gives CDR1 MDHEN, CDR2 SYDVKM. The CDR3 loop is CASSFSGVETQYF. The CDR3 DNA reads as TGTGCCAGCAGTTTTTCCGGGGTCGAGACCCAGTACTTC.

About this clonotype: This may arise from a read error, as a much more abundant clone is one base away. J is TRBJ2-5 and V is TRBV7-8; the D gene is possibly TRBD2 (5 bases). Germline V gene sequence: CDR1 SGHVS, CDR2 FQNEAQ. V dropped 0 bases and J dropped 5 bases, with 16 bases sitting between them. CDR3 length: 16 residues. The chain's CDR3 is CASSLARAGWHETQYF. In DNA, the CDR3 is TGTGCCAGCAGCTTAGCGCGGGCAGGCTGGCATGAGACCCAGTACTTC.